What follows describes a single T cell receptor (beta chain). What it recognizes is unknown. Assay: immunoSEQ multiplex PCR; the TCRdb copy retains only in-frame clones and omits some. Of roughly 110,000 clones listed, 89% were seen once; the top ten hold roughly 7%. The data were obtained in a study of T cell responses to AZD1222 COVID-19 vaccine. Study-level results: AZD1222 recipients seropositive at baseline numbered only six or seven. Donors, mostly white British, included more females; clonal diversity was possibly underestimated. CD4 TCRs associated with vaccination spanned spike, dominating at 160-218 and 743-854.

CDR3 length: 12 amino acids. With 8 bases removed from V and 0 bases from J, the gap between germline ends came to 8 bases. Germline V CDR1 and CDR2: MNHEY, SMNVEV (reference sequence). The TCR originated in an adult in good health. The chain uses TRBV27 and TRBJ2-7; D perhaps matches TRBD2 (6 bases). The sequencing used peripheral blood, collected on day 0 of AZD1222 vaccination. In nucleotides, the CDR3 is TGTGCCAGCCTTAGCGGCTCCTACGAGCAGTACTTC. Translating gives CASLSGSYEQYF.